This T cell receptor (beta chain) appears in the sequencing data of a study of CD8 T cells in ankylosing spondylitis (dated by TCRdb to about 2017). Background for the entire study: The study set out to find disease-linked TCR variants by profiling T cell receptor beta repertoires in ankylosing spondylitis patients and healthy donors. The full study cohort comprised 25 ankylosing spondylitis patients and over 95 healthy donors. Peripheral blood was sampled, and synovial fluid was additionally collected from ankylosing spondylitis patients.

Results and caveats for the whole study, not just this receptor: A TCR beta motif made up of eight highly homologous amino acid variants appeared to be characteristic of blood from ankylosing spondylitis patients. Some motif variants had previously been reported in the synovial fluid and blood of reactive arthritis patients, which suggests shared mechanisms of disease initiation. The disease-linked clones were reported as significantly enriched in matched synovial fluid samples from ankylosing spondylitis patients. In peripheral blood, the disease-linked clones were found at relatively low frequencies and had a CD8+ phenotype.

CDR1 and CDR2 were assigned from the germline V gene as SGHRS and YFSETQ. V is reduced by 1 base and J by 8 bases, leaving a spacing of 15 bases between them. The CDR3 numbers 14 residues from cysteine through phenylalanine. Only CDR3 DNA is held: 42 bases, read in frame from base 1. In this sample, this clonotype turned up many times. It has no known antigen specificity. The record has no base qualities; no much larger clone is one base away. Sequenced using an Illumina HiSeq 2500. TCR beta libraries were prepared by quantitative 5'-RACE with molecular barcodes. The original methods were these. Disease-linked TCR variants were identified with a new computational method built on a probabilistic model of VDJ rearrangement. The raw public data were reprocessed by TCRdb itself: fastp quality trimming at Q25, MiXCR clonotype calling, in-frame beta chains only. A single entry per CDR3 protein holds the most common genes and DNA from its merged rows. These V and J calls are TCRdb output, not the study's own analysis. This sample is represented by 36,000 or so distinct CDR3 sequences; about 5.5% of them were singletons. The top ten constitute roughly 12% of the sample.

The sequencing input was blood, either unsorted or a sorted T cell fraction (not recorded which). This chain joins TRBV5-1 to TRBJ1-1; the D gene is perhaps TRBD1, from 5 matching bases. This clonotype was sampled from a male donor with ankylosing spondylitis or in good health (not recorded which). The CDR3 here reads CASSLYAGRGEAFF. The nucleotide sequence reads TGCGCCAGCAGCTTGTATGCAGGGAGGGGCGAAGCTTTCTTT.